This T cell receptor beta chain was identified during a study of cytomegalovirus exposure and HLA in healthy donors. Findings and caveats of the study: In a later analysis, at a false discovery rate of 0.05, roughly 16,000 TCR beta sequences matched HLA alleles. The majority of CMV-associated TCR beta chains were reported as apparently HLA-restricted in a later analysis.

In the PCR, 60 Vbeta and 13 Jbeta primers were used. Authors' data handling: In a later analysis, 70 million to 80 million unique TCR beta chains included roughly 11 million shared by two or more donors. Produced via immunoSEQ multiplex PCR; TCRdb's table is partial and in-frame only. V, J and clone size derive from that table, while D and trimming were established from the DNA sequence. The sample includes about 200,000 clones, roughly 78% of them seen just once. Comments on this clone: The antigen remains unidentified.

CDR3 length: 15 amino acids. V was pared by 1 base and J by 2 bases, with 12 bases between. Germline V gene data show CDR1 as LGHNA and CDR2 as YSLEER. The chain joins TRBV4-3 to TRBJ2-7; D possibly corresponds to TRBD2 (6 bases). Sequencing was carried out using PBMCs. The clonotype originates from a woman between 25 and 40 years old in good health and CMV-seropositive. The CDR3 spells CASSQASVGTYEQYF. The CDR3, as DNA: TGCGCCAGCAGCCAAGCTAGCGTCGGAACCTACGAGCAGTACTTC.